Listed here are 13 T cell receptor beta chains from one sample, sequenced in a study of CD8+ T cells in alopecia areata. The authors extracted RNA and reverse transcribed it into cDNA as the sequencing template. The protocol was immunoSEQ multiplex PCR, while the TCRdb copy is restricted to in-frame clones and leaves out a portion. The data show approximately 89,000 clones, roughly 51% seen once. The sample consisted of NKG2D-high CD8+ T cells sorted from blood. The receptors come from a human donor with alopecia areata.

The chain joins TRBV27 to TRBJ2-3, with D perhaps being TRBD1 or TRBD2 (5 bases each). Trimming removed 5 bases at V and 3 bases at J, with 9 bases between. The germline gives CDR1 MNHEY, CDR2 SMNVEV (reference sequence). This CDR3 is 13 amino acids long. The CDR3 nucleotides are TGTGCCAGCAGTCCGGGACCTACAGATACGCAGTATTTT. Protein sequence: CASSPGPTDTQYF.

This chain links TRBV30 with TRBJ2-2; D is undetermined. Germline V gene sequence: CDR1 GTSNPN, CDR2 SVGIG (reference sequence). The V gene lost 2 bases and the J gene lost 8 bases, with 9 bases spanning the gap. The CDR3 runs to 12 residues. The CDR3 loop is CAWSPLLGELFF. CDR3 bases: TGTGCCTGGAGTCCCTTATTAGGGGAGCTGTTTTTT. Based on the CDR3 plus reference TRBV30 and TRBJ2-2, the full variable domain is SQTIHQWPATLVQPVGSPLSLECTVEGTSNPNLYWYRQAAGRGLQLLFYSVGIGQISSEVPQNLSASRPQDRQFILSSKKLLLSDSGFYLCAWSPLLGELFFGEGSRLTVL.

This chain connects TRBV5-1 to TRBJ2-1; TRBD1 or TRBD2 may be the D gene (5 bases each). Trimming removed 0 bases at V and 0 bases at J, with 19 bases between. The CDR3 totals 19 residues. CDR1 is SGHRS and CDR2 is YFSETQ in the germline V gene. The DNA for the CDR3 is TGCGCCAGCAGCTTGGTTCCACTACTAGGGACGCCCTCCTACAATGAGCAGTTCTTC. Translation gives CASSLVPLLGTPSYNEQFF. Using reference TRBV5-1 and TRBJ2-1 for the parts outside the CDR3, the full variable domain is KAGVTQTPRYLIKTRGQQVTLSCSPISGHRSVSWYQQTPGQGLQFLFEYFSETQRNKGNFPGRFSGRQFSNSRSEMNVSTLELGDSALYLCASSLVPLLGTPSYNEQFFGPGTRLTVL.

This clone has a handful of counts. This chain connects TRBV28 to TRBJ2-7, with TRBD1 matching over 8 bases. Germline lookup yields CDR1 MDHEN and CDR2 SYDVKM. This CDR3 is built from 13 residues. The junction had 2 bases not matched to a gene; V was cut back by 1 base and J by 6 bases. Here the CDR3 reads CASSLSGQGEQYF. For the CDR3, the DNA is TGTGCCAGCAGTTTATCCGGACAGGGCGAGCAGTACTTC.

Only a few counts were recorded for this clone. The chain has TRBV4-3 and TRBJ2-5, with D hard to call. V was shortened by 0 bases and J by 4 bases, with 9 bases between the two germline ends. Germline CDR1 reads LGHNA; CDR2 reads YSLEER. CDR3 length: 14 amino acids. CDR3 protein: CASSQDPMGETQYF. The DNA for the CDR3 is TGCGCCAGCAGCCAAGATCCAATGGGAGAGACCCAGTACTTC.

The chain carries TRBV11-2 and TRBJ2-7; no reliable D call. This CDR3 has 13 amino acids. Germline V gene sequence: CDR1 SGHAT, CDR2 FQNNGV. V shed 1 base and J shed 1 base, with 5 bases lying between them. The CDR3 loop is CASSLATSYEQYF. CDR3 nucleotide sequence: TGTGCCAGCAGCTTAGCCACTTCCTACGAGCAGTACTTC.

The genes are TRBV23-1 and TRBJ1-2, with TRBD1 matching 9 bases. TRBV23-1 is placed among ORFs of uncertain function. J gave up 6 bases and V 1 base, and 6 bases lay outside the gene matches. The CDR3 is 15 residues long. Here the CDR3 reads CASSQLGQGGDGYTF. For the CDR3, the DNA is TGCGCCAGCAGTCAATTGGGACAGGGAGGGGATGGCTACACCTTC.

This clone was detected only once. The V call is TRBV27, the J call TRBJ1-2; D remains ambiguous. CDR3 length: 13 residues. The germline V and J ends were trimmed by 5 bases and 7 bases, with 14 bases remaining between them. Germline CDR1 is MNHEY and CDR2 is SMNVEV (reference sequence). CDR3 nucleotide sequence: TGTGCCAGCAGTCGCGCAGTTGGCTTTGGCTACACCTTC. Translating it yields CASSRAVGFGYTF.

V is TRBV11-2 and J is TRBJ2-5, with no clear D. V gave up 7 bases and J gave up 0 bases, with 6 bases separating them. The CDR3 is 12 residues long. Germline-derived CDR1 and CDR2 are SGHAT and FQNNGV. Here the CDR3 reads CASTLYQETQYF. The CDR3 region has the DNA TGTGCCAGCACCCTGTACCAAGAGACCCAGTACTTC. Full variable domain (outside the CDR3, taken from reference TRBV11-2 and TRBJ2-5): EAGVAQSPRYKIIEKRQSVAFWCNPISGHATLYWYQQILGQGPKLLIQFQNNGVVDDSQLPKDRFSAERLKGVDSTLKIQPAKLEDSAVYLCASTLYQETQYFGPGTRLLVL.

The J gene is TRBJ1-2, the V gene TRBV30; D is perhaps TRBD1 (6 bases). Trimming left V 3 bases short and J 4 bases short, with 15 bases between. Germline V CDR1 and CDR2: GTSNPN, SVGIG (reference sequence). CDR3 size: 14 residues. The CDR3 nucleotides read TGTGCCTGGAGAACAGGGATTGGGGCCTATGGCTACACCTTC. This encodes CAWRTGIGAYGYTF.

As to this clone: The sample holds other DNA sequences that translate to the same CDR3. The chain carries TRBV29-1 and TRBJ1-1; 8 bases fit TRBD1. The CDR3 is made up of 12 amino acids. The ends lost 6 bases at V and 2 bases at J; junction bases unmatched: 2. Germline CDR1 SQVTM, CDR2 ANQGSEA. CDR3 region: CSVTGGNTEAFF. CDR3 nucleotides: TGCAGCGTAACAGGGGGTAACACTGAAGCTTTCTTT.

The rearrangement uses TRBV15 and TRBJ2-5; no clear D gene. Germline CDR1 reads LNHNV; CDR2 reads YYDKDF (reference sequence). The CDR3 runs to 11 residues. Deletions cut 1 base from V and 5 bases from J, with 2 bases between. The CDR3 nucleotides are TGTGCCACCAGCAGAGGGGAGACCCAGTACTTC. This encodes CATSRGETQYF.

The chain combines TRBV27 with TRBJ1-4; no clear D gene. CDR3 size: 16 residues. Germline V CDR1 and CDR2: MNHEY, SMNVEV (reference sequence). V was trimmed by 5 bases and J by 0 bases, leaving 13 bases between them. The CDR3 coding sequence is TGTGCCAGCAGTACCTCCTTGATAGCAACTAATGAAAAACTGTTTTTT. This encodes CASSTSLIATNEKLFF.